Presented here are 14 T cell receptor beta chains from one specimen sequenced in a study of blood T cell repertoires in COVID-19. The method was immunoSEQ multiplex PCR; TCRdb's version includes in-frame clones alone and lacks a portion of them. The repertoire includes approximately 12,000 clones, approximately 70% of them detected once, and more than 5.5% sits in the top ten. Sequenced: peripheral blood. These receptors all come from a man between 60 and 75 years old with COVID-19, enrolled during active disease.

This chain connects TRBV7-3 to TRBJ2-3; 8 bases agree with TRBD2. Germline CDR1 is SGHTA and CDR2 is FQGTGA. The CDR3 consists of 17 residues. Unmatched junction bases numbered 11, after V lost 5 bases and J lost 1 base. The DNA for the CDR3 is TGTGCCAGCAGCCCCGCACATAGCGGGATAGGCACAGATACGCAGTATTTT. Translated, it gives CASSPAHSGIGTDTQYF.

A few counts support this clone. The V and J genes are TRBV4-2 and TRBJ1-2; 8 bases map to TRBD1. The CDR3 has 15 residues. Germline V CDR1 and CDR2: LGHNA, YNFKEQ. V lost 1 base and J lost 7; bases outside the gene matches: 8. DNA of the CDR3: TGTGCCAGCAGCCAAGCGGACAGGGCGGATAGTGGCTACACCTTC. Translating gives CASSQADRADSGYTF.

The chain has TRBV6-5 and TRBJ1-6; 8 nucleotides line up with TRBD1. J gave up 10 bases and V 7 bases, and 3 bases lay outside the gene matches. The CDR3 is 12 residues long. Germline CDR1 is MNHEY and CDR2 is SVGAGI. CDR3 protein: CASTTGGSPLHF. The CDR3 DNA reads TGTGCCAGCACCACAGGGGGGTCACCCCTCCACTTT.

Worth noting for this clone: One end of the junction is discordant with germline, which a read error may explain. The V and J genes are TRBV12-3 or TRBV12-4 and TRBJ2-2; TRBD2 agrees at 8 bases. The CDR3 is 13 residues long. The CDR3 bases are TGTGCCCGAACTAGCGGTGAACACCGGGGAGCTGTTTTT. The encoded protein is CARTSGEHRGAVF.

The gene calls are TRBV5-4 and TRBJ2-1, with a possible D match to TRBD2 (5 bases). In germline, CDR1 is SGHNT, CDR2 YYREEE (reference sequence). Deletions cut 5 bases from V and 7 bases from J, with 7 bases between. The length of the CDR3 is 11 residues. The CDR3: CASSRGNEQFF. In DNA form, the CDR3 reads TGTGCCAGCAGTCGAGGGAATGAGCAGTTCTTC.

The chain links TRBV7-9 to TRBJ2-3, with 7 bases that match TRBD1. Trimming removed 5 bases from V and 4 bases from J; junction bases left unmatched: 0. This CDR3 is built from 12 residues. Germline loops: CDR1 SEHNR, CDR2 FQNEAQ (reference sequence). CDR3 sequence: CASSRGPDTQYF. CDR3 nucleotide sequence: TGTGCCAGCAGCAGGGGGCCAGATACGCAGTATTTT.

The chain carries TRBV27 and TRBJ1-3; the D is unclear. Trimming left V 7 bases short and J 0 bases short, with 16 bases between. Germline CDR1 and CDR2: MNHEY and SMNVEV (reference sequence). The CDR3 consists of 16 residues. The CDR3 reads CASTNREGISGNTIYF. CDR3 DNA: TGTGCCAGCACAAACCGGGAGGGCATCTCTGGAAACACCATATATTTT.

The CDR3 protein is CATGRGGGDEQYF. CDR3 bases: TGTGCCACCGGTAGAGGGGGAGGGGACGAGCAGTACTTC. The chain recombines TRBV12-3 or TRBV12-4 with TRBJ2-7; possible D gene TRBD2, 7 bases. V lost 10 bases and J lost 5, with 18 bases in between. The CDR3 is made up of 13 amino acids.

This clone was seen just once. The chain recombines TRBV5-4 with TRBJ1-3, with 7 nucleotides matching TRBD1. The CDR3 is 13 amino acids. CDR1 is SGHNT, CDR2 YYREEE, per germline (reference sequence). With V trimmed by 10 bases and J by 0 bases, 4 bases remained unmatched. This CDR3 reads CAAGDSSGNTIYF. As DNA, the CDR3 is TGTGCCGCCGGGGACAGCTCTGGAAACACCATATATTTT.

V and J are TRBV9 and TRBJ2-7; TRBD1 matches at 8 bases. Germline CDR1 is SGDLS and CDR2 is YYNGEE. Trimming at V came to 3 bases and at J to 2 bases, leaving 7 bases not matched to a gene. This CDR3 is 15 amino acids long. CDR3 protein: CASSGSGTGPYEQYF. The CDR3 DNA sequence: TGTGCCAGCAGCGGATCCGGGACAGGCCCCTACGAGCAGTACTTC.

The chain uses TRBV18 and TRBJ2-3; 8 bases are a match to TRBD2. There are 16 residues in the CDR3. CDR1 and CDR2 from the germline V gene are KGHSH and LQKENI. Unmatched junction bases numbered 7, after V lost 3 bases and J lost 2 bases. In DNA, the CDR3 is TGTGCCAGCTCACCTTTAGCGGGAAGCCCCACAGATACGCAGTATTTT. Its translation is CASSPLAGSPTDTQYF. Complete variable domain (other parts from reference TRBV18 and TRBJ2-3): NAGVMQNPRHLVRRRGQEARLRCSPMKGHSHVYWYRQLPEEGLKFMVYLQKENIIDESGMPKERFSAEFPKEGPSILRIQQVVRGDSAAYFCASSPLAGSPTDTQYFGPGTRLTVL.

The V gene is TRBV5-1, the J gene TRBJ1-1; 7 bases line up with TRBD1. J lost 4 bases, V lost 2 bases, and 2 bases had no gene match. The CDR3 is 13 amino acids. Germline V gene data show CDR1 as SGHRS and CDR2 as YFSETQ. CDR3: CASSFTGVTEAFF. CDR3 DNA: TGCGCCAGCAGCTTCACAGGGGTCACTGAAGCTTTCTTT.

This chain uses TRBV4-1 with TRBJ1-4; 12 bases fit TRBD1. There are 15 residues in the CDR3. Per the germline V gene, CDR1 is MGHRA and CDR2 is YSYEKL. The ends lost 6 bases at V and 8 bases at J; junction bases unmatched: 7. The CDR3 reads CASRLGQGAAEKLFF. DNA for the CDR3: TGCGCCAGCAGACTGGGACAGGGGGCGGCGGAAAAACTGTTTTTT.

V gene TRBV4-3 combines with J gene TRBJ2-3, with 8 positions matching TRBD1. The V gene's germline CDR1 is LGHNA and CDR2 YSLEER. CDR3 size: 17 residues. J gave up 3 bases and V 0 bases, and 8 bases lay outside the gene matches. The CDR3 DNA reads TGCGCCAGCAGCCAAGATTATGCAGGGGGCCTAACAGATACGCAGTATTTT. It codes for CASSQDYAGGLTDTQYF.